This T cell receptor (beta chain) came from a study of shared clonotypes between healthy human individuals (TCRdb year 2020). At the level of the whole study: Three men and a couple of women, aged 18 to 49 years, made up the cohort. Libraries were prepared and TCR repertoires were sequenced by different laboratories using diverse techniques, in order to increase sequencing depth and limit assay-specific biases. For each donor, CD4 naive and CD4 memory were each run on three plates, CD8 naive on two plates, and CD8 memory on one plate. Blood TCR repertoires of roughly five healthy adults were deeply sequenced to estimate repertoire size and the extent of clonotype sharing between individuals. Leukapheresis yielded between about 0.94 and 8.9 billion PBMCs per donor.

Worth noting for this clone: The antigen it recognizes is unknown. Per-nucleotide qualities are absent, and no much larger clonotype sits a single base away.

CD8 naive samples were obtained by positive selection for CCR7 among CD45RO-negative cells, yielding a CD45RA+CCR7+ population from which TemRA cells were excluded. Healthy HIV-negative adults with no recently reported acute infections or vaccinations were included as donors. All donors were Caucasian adults living in Nashville, Tennessee, USA. Blood was obtained by leukapheresis, after which PBMCs were separated by Ficoll-Histopaque density gradient centrifugation and cryopreserved in liquid nitrogen vapor phase. Analytical flow cytometry was used to check the purity and quantity of each magnetically sorted T cell population. From each sorted fraction, genomic DNA was isolated and quantified by UV absorbance on a Nanodrop 2000c. The full study reports these points: Sampling was limited to blood, and TCR repertoires in tissue likely differ from TCR repertoires in blood. Across four donors, approximately 4.9% of naive CD4, over 3% of naive CD8, 2% to 2.5% of memory CD4, and roughly 0.41% of memory CD8 clonotypes were shared. Higher generation probabilities were observed for clonotypes shared by all four sorted-subset donors than for non-shared clonotypes. Pairwise subsampling indicated that sequencing depth was expected to affect the degree of clonotype sharing among donors. Because the study included only a small number of donors, the genetic and exposure-history diversity represented was limited. Incomplete sequencing was indicated by rarefaction of sorted-subset datasets, despite the large sequencing depth. Naive subsets generally had larger estimated clonotype richness than memory subsets did.

TCR CDR3 regions were amplified from genomic DNA by multiplex PCR using the deep immunoSEQ assay. Extracted genomic DNA from each cell subset was spread evenly across all wells of several immunoSEQ 96-well plates, with each plate serving as a replicate. For sorted subsets, approximately 190 ng of genomic DNA, equivalent to some 30,000 T cell genomes, went into each replicate PCR. Purified libraries were quantified with a Qubit 3.0 fluorometer, sized on a Bioanalyzer 2100, and re-quantified with the KAPA Library Quantification kit. Every immunoSEQ 96-well plate was sequenced on a separate single-read 150-cycle Illumina NextSeq 550 flow cell. Processing in the source paper ran as follows. The immunoSEQ output contained only junctional sequences without quality scores, so filtering could not match that applied to full-length reads. Sequences were annotated with PyIR, a Python wrapper for IgBLAST v1.9, and V/J genes and CDR3 were assigned using IMGT germline references. Reads with weak V/J assignments (E-value above 1e-6), missing CDR3, stop codons, out-of-frame junctions, or ambiguous translated residues were removed. V3J clonotypes were defined as sequences sharing the same inferred V gene, J gene, and CDR3 amino acid sequence. Percentage overlap between repertoires was computed as shared unique clonotypes divided by the size of the smaller repertoire. Repertoire richness was assessed with RTK rarefaction, the Chao1 estimator, and Recon v2.1 estimates of unobserved clonotypes. Generation probabilities for all TCRbeta clonotypes obtained by the gDNA method from several donors were computed using OLGA. Imported from immuneACCESS, the table was reduced by TCRdb to in-frame sequences with V and J called. These copies leave out some clones; in studies compared against another copy, an unresolved V gene accounts for under half, and the cause of the remainder is not known. The V and J calls and clone size are taken from that table; D and trimming were inferred from the DNA. The sample data list about 2.1 million clones, and 85% to 95% of these were observed just once. The ten largest clones represent approximately 1.7% of the sample.

CDR1 and CDR2, looked up from the germline V gene, are SNHLY and FYNNEI. V trim: 9 bases; J trim: 0 bases; unmatched bases: 8. The CDR3 numbers 15 residues from cysteine through phenylalanine. Solely the CDR3 DNA is kept, with 45 bases framed from the first base. This sequence uses TRBV2 and TRBJ2-7, and 10 junctional nucleotides match TRBD1. Sequencing used naive CD8+ T cells from PBMCs. The cell subset or site label, as the study defines it: CD45RA+CCR7+. The receptor was isolated from a man aged 18 to 35 in good health. Some clones in this sample may be carry-over from other donors' samples. The CDR3 amino acid sequence is: CASQDRGLRSYEQYF. The nucleotide sequence reads as follows: TGTGCCAGTCAAGACAGGGGGCTCCGCTCCTACGAGCAGTACTTC.